The next 25 T cell receptor beta chains were all read from a single sample in a study of tumor-infiltrating lymphocytes in primary liver carcinoma. Synthesis of TCR beta cDNA was carried out from about 540 ng total RNA with a constant-region primer. Generation of the TCR beta libraries relied on three nested multiplex PCR rounds using slightly modified ARM-PCR. TRBV1-TRBV30 forward primers and a C-beta reverse primer were used in the first two PCR rounds, which each ran for approximately 11 cycles. TCRdb re-called the multiplex PCR reads with MiXCR, one entry per CDR3 protein. Among 100,000 to 150,000 distinct CDR3 sequences listed, 50% to 65% were seen once. Without any cell sorting, about 19-32 mg of bulk tissue yielded co-extracted RNA and DNA. Material for sequencing was liver tumor tissue from sampling region 1. Subset indicated: tumor region T1, superior pole. The receptors here all came from a woman aged 60-75 years with primary liver carcinoma and hepatitis B virus infection.

The rearrangement uses TRBV6-5 and TRBJ2-1; 7 bases map to TRBD1. Looked up from germline, CDR1 is MNHEY and CDR2 is SVGAGI. The CDR3 spans 14 residues. With V trimmed by 6 bases and J by 3 bases, 5 bases remained unmatched. CDR3 bases: TGTGCCAGCAGGGGACCAGGGGGCTACAATGAGCAGTTCTTC. Translating gives CASRGPGGYNEQFF.

As to this clonotype: With a much larger clone just one base away, this may be a read error. CDR3 bases: TGTGCCAGCAGTTTGAGGCGGATTAGCGGGATCCACAATGAGCAGTTCTTC. This sequence encodes CASSLRRISGIHNEQFF. The chain links TRBV6-2 or TRBV6-3 to TRBJ2-1; the match to TRBD2 covers 8 bases. The CDR3 contains 17 residues. The germline CDR1 and CDR2 sequences are MNHEY and SVGEGT. V trimming: 4 bases; J trimming: 5 bases; junction bases outside the gene matches: 13.

To note about this clonotype: The CDR3 does not close with the conserved phenylalanine or tryptophan, likely indicating a read error. The J gene is TRBJ2-1, the V gene TRBV6-1; D not resolved. This CDR3 is built from 13 residues. From germline, CDR1 is MNHNS and CDR2 SASEGT. V lost 2 bases and J 8 bases, leaving 10 bases between the germline ends. The chain's CDR3 is CASSELRWDEQFI. As DNA, the CDR3 is TGTGCCAGCAGTGAATTGAGGTGGGATGAGCAGTTCATC.

A remark on this clonotype: Just one base apart from a much larger clone, this may be a read error. This chain joins TRBV7-3 and TRBJ1-5; 8 nucleotides agree with TRBD1. The end of the DNA fits TRBJ2-3 better, so the J call may be wrong. The CDR3 sequence is 19 residues long. CDR1 SGHTA and CDR2 FQGTGA come from the germline V gene. The CDR3 protein is CASSPRKRTGISSNQPQYF. CDR3 sequence (DNA): TGTGCCAGCAGCCCTAGGAAGCGGACAGGGATAAGTAGCAATCAGCCCCAGTATTTT.

The J gene is TRBJ2-5, the V gene TRBV29-1; 9 bases line up with TRBD2. V gave up 3 bases and J gave up 5 bases; unmatched junction bases: 4. CDR3 length: 13 residues. The V gene's germline CDR1 is SQVTM and CDR2 ANQGSEA. The CDR3, as DNA: TGCAGCGTTGATTTGGCGGGAGGGGAGACCCAGTACTTC. Protein sequence: CSVDLAGGETQYF.

Turning to this clonotype: With a much larger clone just one base away, this may be a read error. The chain is built from TRBV6-1 and TRBJ1-5; 7 positions match TRBD1. The germline V gene encodes CDR1 MNHNS and CDR2 SASEGT. The CDR3 length is 14 residues. The CDR3 DNA reads TGTGACAGCAGGGAGGGGGCCACGGGGCAGCCCCAGCATTTT. This sequence encodes CDSREGATGQPQHF.

As to this clonotype: This may come from a read error, since a much larger clone is one base off. The chain carries TRBV28 and TRBJ1-1, with TRBD1 matching over 8 bases. Germline CDR1 is MDHEN and CDR2 is SYDVKM. This CDR3 contains 13 residues. The CDR3 sequence is CAGSLTGVTEAFF. CDR3 DNA: TGTGCCGGCAGCTTGACAGGGGTAACTGAAGCTTTCTTT.

The chain couples TRBV11-2 to TRBJ2-1, with 13 bases identical to TRBD2. Germline lookup yields CDR1 SGHAT and CDR2 FQNNGV. There are 17 residues in the CDR3. The J segment lost 8 bases and the V segment lost 9 bases, leaving 16 bases of the junction unmatched. The chain's CDR3 is CASSRRLAGGLGDEQFF. The CDR3 DNA reads as TGTGCCAGTAGCAGGAGACTAGCGGGAGGACTGGGGGATGAGCAGTTCTTC. Full variable domain (missing parts from reference TRBV11-2 and TRBJ2-1): EAGVAQSPRYKIIEKRQSVAFWCNPISGHATLYWYQQILGQGPKLLIQFQNNGVVDDSQLPKDRFSAERLKGVDSTLKIQPAKLEDSAVYLCASSRRLAGGLGDEQFFGPGTRLTVL.

With respect to this clonotype: The conserved phenylalanine or tryptophan is not found at the CDR3 terminus, so this likely reflects a read error. The chain uses TRBV11-2 and TRBJ2-7; the match to TRBD2 covers 8 bases. Germline V gene lookup returns CDR1 SGHAT and CDR2 FQNNGV. This CDR3 is built from 15 residues. For the CDR3, the DNA is TGTGTCAGCAGCTTAGATAGGGGACTAGTTCACGAGCAGTACCTC. Protein: CVSSLDRGLVHEQYL.

Comment on this clonotype: A read error may be the cause here, since a much bigger clone is one base away. V and J are TRBV10-3 and TRBJ1-6; D is unclear. Germline assignment: CDR1 ENHRY and CDR2 SYGVKD. The CDR3 has 15 amino acids. CDR3 DNA: TGTGCCATCAGTGAACGGAACCCCTATAATTCATCCCTCCACTTT. Translation: CAISERNPYNSSLHF.

The gene calls are TRBV11-3 and TRBJ2-5; D may be TRBD2 (6 bases). The V gene lost 6 bases and the J gene lost 4 bases, with 18 bases spanning the gap. Germline-derived CDR1 and CDR2 are SGHNT and YENEEA. The CDR3 length is 15 residues. Written as DNA, the CDR3 is TGTGCCAGCAGTTCCCTTAAGGAGGGAGGAGAGACCCAGTACTTC. It specifies CASSSLKEGGETQYF.

The genes are TRBV11-2 and TRBJ2-1; 14 nucleotides match TRBD2. The V gene end was trimmed by 0 bases and the J gene end by 8 bases; junction bases not matched to a gene: 15. The CDR3 covers 20 residues. Germline V gene sequence: CDR1 SGHAT, CDR2 FQNNGV. The CDR3 sequence is CASSLDGTSGRGIGVDEQFF. The DNA of the CDR3 is TGTGCCAGCAGCTTAGACGGGACTAGCGGGAGAGGAATCGGGGTCGATGAGCAGTTCTTC.

In this sample, this clonotype turned up a few times. It may be a read error: a sequence one base away is much more abundant. V gene TRBV29-1 combines with J gene TRBJ2-1; perhaps TRBD1 as D (6 bases). The CDR3 consists of 13 residues. The germline gives CDR1 SQVTM, CDR2 ANQGSEA. Trimming removed 7 bases from V and 4 bases from J, with 14 bases in between. This CDR3 reads CSGTGTPYNEQFF. The DNA of the CDR3 is TGCAGCGGGACCGGGACACCTTACAATGAGCAGTTCTTC.

Only a few counts were recorded for this clonotype. For the CDR3, the DNA is TGTGCCACCAGTGAGGGAGTGTGGGAGACCCAGTACTTC. Amino acid sequence: CATSEGVWETQYF. The chain recombines TRBV24-1 with TRBJ2-5, with a possible D match to TRBD2 (5 bases). The CDR3 has 13 residues. The V gene lost 4 bases and the J gene lost 5 bases, with 10 bases spanning the gap. Germline CDR1 is KGHDR and CDR2 is SFDVKD.

The V and J genes are TRBV6-5 and TRBJ2-6; D perhaps matches TRBD1 (5 bases). This CDR3 is built from 15 residues. In germline, CDR1 is MNHEY, CDR2 SVGAGI. V lost 2 bases and J lost 9, with 14 bases in between. The CDR3 is CASSYRGSGGNVLTF. DNA of the CDR3: TGTGCCAGCAGTTACAGGGGCTCTGGTGGCAACGTCCTGACTTTC.

There are many counts of this clonotype. The chain uses TRBV6-1 and TRBJ2-1; either TRBD1 or TRBD2 may fit D (5 bases each). CDR1 MNHNS and CDR2 SASEGT come from the germline V gene. The CDR3 spans 14 residues. V lost 2 bases to trimming and J lost 5 bases, with 10 bases between them. CDR3 sequence reads: CASSETMGDNEQFF. Written as DNA, the CDR3 is TGTGCCAGCAGTGAAACCATGGGGGACAATGAGCAGTTCTTC.

Points on this clonotype: A much more abundant neighbour one base away suggests this may be a read error. The V and J genes are TRBV12-3 or TRBV12-4 and TRBJ2-7, with TRBD1 matching over 11 bases. There are 15 residues in the CDR3. The CDR3 here is CVSTLGTGGPNEQYF. In DNA form, the CDR3 reads TGTGTCAGCACCCTCGGGACAGGGGGGCCTAACGAGCAGTACTTC.

As to this clonotype: A single base separates this from a much larger clone, so it may be a read error. The conserved phenylalanine or tryptophan normally closing the CDR3 is absent here, so this likely arose from a read error. This chain uses TRBV28 with TRBJ2-2; 11 bases are shared with TRBD2. The CDR3 runs 17 residues. Unmatched junction bases numbered 7, after V lost 6 bases and J lost 1 base. Germline V gene lookup returns CDR1 MDHEN and CDR2 SYDVKM. CDR3 amino acids: CASSSTGTSGNTGELFL. The CDR3, as DNA: TGTGCCAGCAGCAGTACGGGGACTAGCGGGAACACCGGGGAGCTGTTTCTT.

The chain carries TRBV6-2 or TRBV6-3 and TRBJ2-5; D possibly corresponds to TRBD2 (5 bases). Deletions cut 6 bases from V and 1 base from J, with 12 bases between. The CDR3 loop spans 14 amino acids. Germline V gene lookup returns CDR1 MNHEY and CDR2 SVGEGT. The CDR3 reads CASRVTRGQETQYF. As DNA, the CDR3 is TGTGCCAGCAGGGTAACTCGGGGCCAAGAGACCCAGTACTTC.

The chain employs TRBV25-1 and TRBJ2-1; no firm D call. The CDR3 covers 18 residues. CDR1 is MGHDK and CDR2 is SYGVNS in the germline V gene. V shed 3 bases and J shed 0 bases, with 18 bases lying between them. The CDR3 bases are TGTGCCAGCAGTGAGCCGTCCGTGTTCGGCGGCTCCTACAATGAGCAGTTCTTC. This sequence encodes CASSEPSVFGGSYNEQFF. Filled out from reference TRBV25-1 and TRBJ2-1, the complete variable domain reads EADIYQTPRYLVIGTGKKITLECSQTMGHDKMYWYQQDPGMELHLIHYSYGVNSTEKGDLSSESTVSRIRTEHFPLTLESARPSHTSQYLCASSEPSVFGGSYNEQFFGPGTRLTVL.

This chain uses TRBV7-9 with TRBJ2-2; D uncertain. The CDR3 spans 15 residues. V was shortened by 1 base and J by 2 bases, with 8 bases between the two germline ends. Germline V gene lookup returns CDR1 SEHNR and CDR2 FQNEAQ (reference sequence). The CDR3 here is CASSLDTSNTGELFF. The DNA for the CDR3 is TGTGCCAGCAGCTTAGACACATCTAACACCGGGGAGCTGTTTTTT.

On this clonotype: A much larger clone lies a single base off, so this may be a read error. The V and J genes are TRBV6-5 and TRBJ1-4; D ambiguous. This CDR3 contains 15 residues. V was clipped by 2 bases and J by 8 bases, with 15 bases between them. Germline CDR1 is MNHEY and CDR2 is SVGAGI. CDR3 loop: CASSYDFPVPEKLFF. CDR3 nucleotides: TGTGCCAGCAGTTACGACTTCCCCGTGCCGGAAAAACTGTTTTTT.

This clonotype was found many times. The chain is built from TRBV29-1 and TRBJ1-1; D remains ambiguous. Germline loops: CDR1 SQVTM, CDR2 ANQGSEA. The CDR3 consists of 13 residues. The V and J ends lost 4 bases and 4 bases respectively, with 13 bases between them. CDR3 in amino acids: CSVGWPQTTEAFF. In DNA form, the CDR3 reads TGCAGCGTTGGATGGCCGCAGACCACTGAAGCTTTCTTT.

This chain connects TRBV7-8 to TRBJ1-5; D is undetermined. Trimming removed 1 base at V and 0 bases at J, with 13 bases between. This CDR3 region has 17 residues. CDR1 and CDR2 (germline): SGHVS, FQNEAQ. DNA for the CDR3: TGTGCCAGCAGCTTAGAAGAGAGTCATTATAGCAATCAGCCCCAGCATTTT. Translating gives CASSLEESHYSNQPQHF.

This clonotype was counted many times. The V and J genes are TRBV6-5 and TRBJ1-4, with TRBD1 matching over 8 bases. V dropped 6 bases and J dropped 7; count of bases not matched to a gene: 7. The CDR3 has 14 residues. Per the germline V gene, CDR1 is MNHEY and CDR2 is SVGAGI. CDR3 amino acids: CASRSTGAREKLFF. The CDR3 DNA reads as TGTGCCAGCAGATCGACAGGGGCACGTGAAAAACTGTTTTTT.